The text below deals with one T cell receptor (beta chain). Its cognate antigen is unknown. CDR1 and CDR2 (germline): MNHNY, SVGAGI (reference sequence). The CDR3 runs to 14 residues. The protocol was immunoSEQ multiplex PCR, while the TCRdb copy is restricted to in-frame clones and leaves out a portion. The profile covers roughly 66,000 clones, with about 80% appearing a single time and 0.7% taken by the ten largest. The data were obtained in a study of OX40 agonist ivuxolimab in advanced cancers. Study-level points and caveats: At 0.1-3.0 mg/kg, partial responders had clonal expansion among the lowest observed.

The TCR comes from an adult with an advanced solid tumor such as melanoma, head and neck, liver or kidney cancer. Specimen: CD4+ or CD8+ T cells sorted from blood, collected in a trial of the OX40 agonist ivuxolimab. The genes are TRBV6-6 and TRBJ2-5; D perhaps matches TRBD2 (7 bases). The J call may be mistaken, given a closer DNA end match to TRBJ2-7. CDR3 in DNA: TGTGCCACCCACGGCGGGGGCCACTTCTACGAGCAGTACTTC. It codes for CATHGGGHFYEQYF.